This TCR beta chain was obtained from a study of blood T cell repertoires in COVID-19. Study-wide background: The United States, Italy and Spain provided the acute and convalescent COVID-19 samples.

Sequencing used immunoSEQ multiplex PCR; TCRdb keeps in-frame clones, though not all of them. The sample includes approximately 260,000 clones, approximately 78% of them seen just once. The CDR3 covers 17 residues. V was shortened by 4 bases and J by 5 bases, with 23 bases between the two germline ends. CDR1 and CDR2 (germline): MNHEY, SMNVEV (reference sequence). The specimen was peripheral blood. The TCR originated in a woman in her fifties or sixties with active or convalescent COVID-19. The V gene is TRBV27, the J gene TRBJ2-5, with D perhaps TRBD2 (6 bases). DNA for the CDR3: TGTGCCAGCAGTTGGGCCGGCGGGGCGCTAATGGAGGAGACCCAGTACTTC. It translates to CASSWAGGALMEETQYF.